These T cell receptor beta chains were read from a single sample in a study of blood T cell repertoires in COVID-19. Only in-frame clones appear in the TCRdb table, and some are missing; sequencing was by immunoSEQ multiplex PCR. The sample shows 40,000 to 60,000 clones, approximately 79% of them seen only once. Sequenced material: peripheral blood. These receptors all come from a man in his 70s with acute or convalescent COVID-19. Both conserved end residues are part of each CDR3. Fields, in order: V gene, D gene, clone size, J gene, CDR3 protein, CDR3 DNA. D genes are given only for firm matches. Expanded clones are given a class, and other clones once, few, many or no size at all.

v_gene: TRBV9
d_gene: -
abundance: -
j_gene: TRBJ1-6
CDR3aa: CASSVEGQVNSPLHF
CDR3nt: TGTGCCAGCAGCGTAGAGGGACAAGTTAATTCACCCCTCCACTTT

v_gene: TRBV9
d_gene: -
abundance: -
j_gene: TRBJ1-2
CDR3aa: CASSTRSGYGYTF
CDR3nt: TGTGCCAGCAGCACCAGGTCAGGGTATGGCTACACCTTC

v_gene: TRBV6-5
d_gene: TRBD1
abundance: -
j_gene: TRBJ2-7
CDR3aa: CASNFRTGGSYEQYF
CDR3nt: TGTGCCAGCAACTTCCGGACAGGGGGCTCTTACGAGCAGTACTTC

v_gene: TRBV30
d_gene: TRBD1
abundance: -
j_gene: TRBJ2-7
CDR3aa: CAWSERTGDYEQYF
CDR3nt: TGTGCCTGGAGTGAGAGGACAGGGGACTACGAGCAGTACTTC

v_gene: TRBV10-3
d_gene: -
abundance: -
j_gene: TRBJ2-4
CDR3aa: CAISELDKKNIQYF
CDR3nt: TGTGCCATCAGTGAATTGGACAAGAAAAACATTCAGTACTTC

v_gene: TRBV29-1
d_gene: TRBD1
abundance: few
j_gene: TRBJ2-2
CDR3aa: CSANSGGQGFFTGELFF
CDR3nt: TGCAGCGCAAATTCTGGGGGACAGGGGTTTTTCACCGGGGAGCTGTTTTTT

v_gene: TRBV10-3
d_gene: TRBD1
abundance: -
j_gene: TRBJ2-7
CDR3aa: CAISEMGQGYEQYF
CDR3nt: TGTGCCATCAGTGAGATGGGACAGGGGTACGAGCAGTACTTC

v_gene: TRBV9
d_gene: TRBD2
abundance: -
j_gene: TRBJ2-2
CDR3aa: CASTSPPGLAGRHTGELFF
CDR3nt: TGTGCCAGCACCTCACCCCCGGGACTAGCGGGACGGCACACCGGGGAGCTGTTTTTT

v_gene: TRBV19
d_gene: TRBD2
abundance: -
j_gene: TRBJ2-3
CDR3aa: CASSIGPRGGSDTQYF
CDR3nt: TGTGCCAGTAGTATTGGCCCACGGGGGGGGTCGGATACGCAGTATTTT

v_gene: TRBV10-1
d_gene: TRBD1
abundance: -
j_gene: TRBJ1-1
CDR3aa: CASSASGGGGEAFF
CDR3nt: TGCGCCAGCAGTGCCTCAGGGGGCGGGGGCGAAGCTTTCTTT

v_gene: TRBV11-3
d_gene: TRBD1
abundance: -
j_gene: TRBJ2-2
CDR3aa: CASSSGQSIGELFF
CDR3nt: TGTGCCAGCAGCTCGGGACAGTCAATCGGGGAGCTGTTTTTT

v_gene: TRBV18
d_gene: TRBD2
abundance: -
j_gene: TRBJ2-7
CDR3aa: CASSRQRGGPDEQYF
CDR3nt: TGTGCCAGCTCACGACAGCGGGGGGGCCCCGACGAGCAGTACTTC

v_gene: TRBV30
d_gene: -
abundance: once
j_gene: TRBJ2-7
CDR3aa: CAWSLLGGYEQYF
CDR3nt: TGTGCCTGGAGCCTCTTAGGAGGCTACGAGCAGTACTTC

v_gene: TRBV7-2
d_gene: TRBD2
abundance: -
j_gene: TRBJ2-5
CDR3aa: CASSLARSGGHF
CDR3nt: TGTGCCAGCAGCTTAGCGAGGTCGGGAGGGCACTTC

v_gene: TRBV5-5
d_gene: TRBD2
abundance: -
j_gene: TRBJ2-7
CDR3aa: CASSSGLAGVNSYEQYF
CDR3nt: TGTGCCAGCAGCTCCGGACTAGCGGGGGTAAACTCCTACGAGCAGTACTTC

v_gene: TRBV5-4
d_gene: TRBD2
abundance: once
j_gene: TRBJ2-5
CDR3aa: CASSLGLAGLSRYQETQYF
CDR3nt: TGTGCCAGCAGCTTGGGGCTAGCGGGGCTCAGTCGGTACCAAGAGACCCAGTACTTC

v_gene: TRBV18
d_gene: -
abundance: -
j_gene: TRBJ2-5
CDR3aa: CASSLVQGYGQETQYF
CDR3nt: TGTGCCAGCTCACTAGTTCAGGGGTATGGCCAAGAGACCCAGTACTTC

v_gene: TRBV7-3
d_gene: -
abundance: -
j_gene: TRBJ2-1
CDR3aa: CASSLNQGGEQFF
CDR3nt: TGTGCCAGCAGCTTAAACCAGGGAGGTGAGCAGTTCTTC

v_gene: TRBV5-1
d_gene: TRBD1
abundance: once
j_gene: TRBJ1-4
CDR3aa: CASSLETGGRGEKLFF
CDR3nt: TGCGCCAGCAGCTTGGAGACAGGGGGCCGGGGTGAAAAACTGTTTTTT

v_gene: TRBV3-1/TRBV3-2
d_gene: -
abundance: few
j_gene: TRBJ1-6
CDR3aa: CASSQEEGSDSPLHF
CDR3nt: TGTGCCAGCAGCCAAGAGGAGGGATCGGATTCACCCCTCCACTTT

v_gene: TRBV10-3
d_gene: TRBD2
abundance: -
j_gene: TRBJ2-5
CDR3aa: CAISEGGSGGSRQETQYF
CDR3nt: TGTGCCATCAGTGAGGGCGGTAGCGGGGGGTCGCGTCAAGAGACCCAGTACTTC

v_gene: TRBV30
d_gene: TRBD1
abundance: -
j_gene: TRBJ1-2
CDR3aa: CAWRGTGEGYTF
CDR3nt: TGTGCCTGGAGAGGGACAGGGGAAGGCTACACCTTC

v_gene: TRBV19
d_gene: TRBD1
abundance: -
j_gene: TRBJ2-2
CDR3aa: CASRRQGNQRPGELFF
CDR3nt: TGTGCCAGTAGGAGACAGGGAAATCAACGTCCCGGGGAGCTGTTTTTT

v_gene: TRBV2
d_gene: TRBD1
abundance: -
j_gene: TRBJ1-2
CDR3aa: CASSAGTGYGYTF
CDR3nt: TGTGCCAGCAGTGCCGGGACAGGCTATGGCTACACCTTC

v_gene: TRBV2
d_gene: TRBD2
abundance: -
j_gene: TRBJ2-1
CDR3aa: CASSDLGLAIDEQFF
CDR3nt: TGTGCCAGCAGTGATTTGGGACTAGCGATAGATGAGCAGTTCTTC

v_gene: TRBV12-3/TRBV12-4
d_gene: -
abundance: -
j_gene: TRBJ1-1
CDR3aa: CASSGGEAEAFF
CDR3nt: TGTGCCAGCTCGGGGGGGGAGGCTGAAGCTTTCTTT

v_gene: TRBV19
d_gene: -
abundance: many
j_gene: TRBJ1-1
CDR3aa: CATRGGTAANTEAFF
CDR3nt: TGTGCTACAAGGGGCGGGACGGCGGCGAACACTGAAGCTTTCTTT

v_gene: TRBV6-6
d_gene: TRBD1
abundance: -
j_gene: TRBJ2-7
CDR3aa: CASSPEGQASYEQYF
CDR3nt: TGTGCCAGCAGTCCCGAGGGACAGGCCTCCTACGAGCAGTACTTC

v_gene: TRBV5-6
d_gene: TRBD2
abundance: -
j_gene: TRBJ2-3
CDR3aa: CASSFRASGRGGDTQYF
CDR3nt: TGTGCCAGCAGCTTCCGGGCTAGCGGGAGAGGGGGAGATACGCAGTATTTT

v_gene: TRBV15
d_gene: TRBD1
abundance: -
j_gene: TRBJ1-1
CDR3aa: CATSRGQSMNTEAFF
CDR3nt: TGTGCCACCAGCAGGGGACAGAGCATGAACACTGAAGCTTTCTTT

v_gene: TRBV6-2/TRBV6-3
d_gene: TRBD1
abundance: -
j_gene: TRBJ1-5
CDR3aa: CASSLTGGFQPQHF
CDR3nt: TGTGCCAGCAGCCTCACAGGGGGCTTTCAGCCCCAGCATTTT

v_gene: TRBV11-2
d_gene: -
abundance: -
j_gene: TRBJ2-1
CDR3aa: CASSLNSVNEQFF
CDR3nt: TGTGCCAGCAGCTTAAATAGCGTCAATGAGCAGTTCTTC

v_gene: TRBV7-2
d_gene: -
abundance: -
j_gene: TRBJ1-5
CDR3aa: CASSRQADQPQHF
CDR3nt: TGTGCCAGCAGCCGACAGGCCGATCAGCCCCAGCATTTT

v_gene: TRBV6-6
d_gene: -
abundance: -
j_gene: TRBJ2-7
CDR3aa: CASSYRGRADEQYF
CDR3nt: TGTGCCAGCAGTTACAGGGGGAGAGCGGACGAGCAGTACTTC

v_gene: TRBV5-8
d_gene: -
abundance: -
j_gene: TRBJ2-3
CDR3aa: CASSRGTDTQYF
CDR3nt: TGTGCCAGCAGCCGGGGCACAGATACGCAGTATTTT

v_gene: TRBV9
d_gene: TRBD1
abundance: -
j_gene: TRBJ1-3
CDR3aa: CASSVTGSIGNTIYF
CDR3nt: TGTGCCAGCAGCGTGACAGGGTCAATAGGAAACACCATATATTTT

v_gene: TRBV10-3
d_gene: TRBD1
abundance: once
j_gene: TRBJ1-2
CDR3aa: CATGQGALEYGYTF
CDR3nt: TGTGCCACAGGACAGGGGGCTTTAGAGTATGGCTACACCTTC

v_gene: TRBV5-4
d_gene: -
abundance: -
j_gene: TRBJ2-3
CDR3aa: CASSPGETDTQYF
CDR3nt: TGTGCCAGCAGCCCGGGAGAAACAGATACGCAGTATTTT

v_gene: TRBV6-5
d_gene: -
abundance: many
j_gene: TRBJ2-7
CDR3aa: CASSPVGGEQYF
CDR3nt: TGTGCCAGCAGCCCGGTGGGAGGCGAGCAGTACTTC

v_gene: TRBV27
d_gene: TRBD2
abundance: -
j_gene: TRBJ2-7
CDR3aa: CATFSGFYEQYF
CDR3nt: TGTGCCACCTTTAGCGGGTTCTACGAGCAGTACTTC

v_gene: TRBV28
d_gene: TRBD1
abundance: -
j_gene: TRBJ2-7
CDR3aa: CASSPPTGQALYEQYF
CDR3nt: TGTGCCAGCAGTCCCCCAACGGGACAGGCCCTTTACGAGCAGTACTTC

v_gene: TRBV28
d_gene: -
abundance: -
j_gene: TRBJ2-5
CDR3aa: CASSFREGGETQYF
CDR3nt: TGTGCCAGCAGTTTCCGAGAGGGTGGAGAGACCCAGTACTTC

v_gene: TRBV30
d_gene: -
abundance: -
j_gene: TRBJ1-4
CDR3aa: CAWSGQRNEKLFF
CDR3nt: TGTGCCTGGAGTGGCCAGCGGAATGAAAAACTGTTTTTT

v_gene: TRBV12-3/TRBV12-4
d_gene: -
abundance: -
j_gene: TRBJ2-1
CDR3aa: CASSLNGYEQFF
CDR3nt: TGTGCCAGCAGTTTAAACGGGTATGAGCAGTTCTTC

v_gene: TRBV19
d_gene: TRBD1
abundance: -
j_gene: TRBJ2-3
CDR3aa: CASSIWGQNTDTQYF
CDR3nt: TGTGCCAGTAGTATATGGGGACAGAACACAGATACGCAGTATTTT

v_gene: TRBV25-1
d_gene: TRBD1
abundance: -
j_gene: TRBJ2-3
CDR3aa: CASSEGQESTDTQYF
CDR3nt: TGTGCCAGCAGTGAAGGACAGGAGAGCACAGATACGCAGTATTTT

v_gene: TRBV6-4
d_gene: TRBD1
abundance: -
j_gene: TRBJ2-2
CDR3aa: CASPGDRNTGELFF
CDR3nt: TGTGCCAGCCCCGGGGACAGGAACACCGGGGAGCTGTTTTTT

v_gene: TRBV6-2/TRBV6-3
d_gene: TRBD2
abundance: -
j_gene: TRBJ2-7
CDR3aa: CASSYDGTSAYEQYF
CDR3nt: TGTGCCAGCAGTTACGACGGGACTAGCGCCTACGAGCAGTACTTC

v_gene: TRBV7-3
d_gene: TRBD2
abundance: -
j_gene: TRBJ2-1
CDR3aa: CASSLGAGGYNEQFF
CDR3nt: TGTGCCAGCAGCTTAGGAGCGGGGGGCTACAATGAGCAGTTCTTC

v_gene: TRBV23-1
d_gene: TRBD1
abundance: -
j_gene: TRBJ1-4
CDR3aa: CARTGTGYEKLFF
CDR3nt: TGCGCCAGGACGGGGACAGGCTATGAAAAACTGTTTTTT

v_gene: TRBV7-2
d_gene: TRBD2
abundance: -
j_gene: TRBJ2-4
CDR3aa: CASSLGDYVDIQYF
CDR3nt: TGTGCCAGCAGCTTGGGGGACTACGTCGACATTCAGTACTTC

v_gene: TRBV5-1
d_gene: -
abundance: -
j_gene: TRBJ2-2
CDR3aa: CASSSGLSGELFF
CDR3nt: TGCGCCAGCAGCTCGGGACTGTCCGGGGAGCTGTTTTTT